These 22 T cell receptor beta chains originate from one sample sequenced in a study of PD-L1 blockade in urothelial cancer. Time point in this sample: peripheral blood 6 weeks after treatment start. The repertoire was sequenced with immunoSEQ multiplex PCR; TCRdb's copy has only in-frame clones and lacks some. The repertoire holds around 110,000 clones, with around 89% as singletons. This material consisted of PBMCs, taken around atezolizumab (anti-PD-L1) treatment. All receptors come from a man aged 55 to 70 with urothelial cancer.

This chain connects TRBV7-3 to TRBJ2-2; 7 nucleotides match TRBD1. CDR1 and CDR2 (germline): SGHTA, FQGTGA. Unmatched junction bases numbered 3, after V lost 4 bases and J lost 4 bases. This CDR3 has 14 residues. The CDR3, as DNA: TGTGCCAGCAGCTCGACAGGGTTCACCGGGGAGCTGTTTTTT. It yields the protein CASSSTGFTGELFF.

In its sample, this clone was seen many times. The rearrangement joins TRBV29-1 to TRBJ1-1; D remains ambiguous. V was shortened by 5 bases and J by 3 bases, with 16 bases between the two germline ends. This CDR3 has 14 residues. CDR1 is SQVTM and CDR2 is ANQGSEA in the germline V gene. DNA for the CDR3: TGCAGCGTTATTCGGAGCGACTACCACACTGAAGCTTTCTTT. This sequence encodes CSVIRSDYHTEAFF. The whole variable domain, filled in from reference TRBV29-1 and TRBJ1-1, reads SAVISQKPSRDICQRGTSLTIQCQVDSQVTMMFWYRQQPGQSLTLIATANQGSEATYESGFVIDKFPISRPNLTFSTLTVSNMSPEDSSIYLCSVIRSDYHTEAFFGQGTRLTVV.

The chain couples TRBV2 to TRBJ2-7; D is unresolved. With 6 bases removed from V and 4 bases from J, the gap between germline ends came to 13 bases. Per the germline V gene, CDR1 is SNHLY and CDR2 is FYNNEI. CDR3 length: 13 residues. Here the CDR3 DNA reads TGTGCCAGCAGGTTGGGCGTCGGTTACGAGCAGTACTTC. The encoded protein is CASRLGVGYEQYF.

This chain uses TRBV28 with TRBJ2-7; TRBD1 is a possible D gene (5 bases). In germline, CDR1 is MDHEN, CDR2 SYDVKM. This CDR3 comprises 15 residues. V was shortened by 6 bases and J by 0 bases, with 15 bases between the two germline ends. The CDR3 region is CASSPHQDTSYEQYF. Written as DNA, the CDR3 is TGTGCCAGCAGCCCACACCAGGACACCTCCTACGAGCAGTACTTC. The full variable domain, in which reference TRBV28 and TRBJ2-7 provide the parts outside the CDR3, is DVKVTQSSRYLVKRTGEKVFLECVQDMDHENMFWYRQDPGLGLRLIYFSYDVKMKEKGDIPEGYSVSREKKERFSLILESASTNQTSMYLCASSPHQDTSYEQYFGPGTRLTVT.

The rearrangement uses TRBV5-1 and TRBJ2-5; 10 nucleotides agree with TRBD2. Germline-derived CDR1 and CDR2 are SGHRS and YFSETQ. V lost 3 bases and J lost 5; bases outside the gene matches: 13. The CDR3 loop spans 17 amino acids. This chain's CDR3 is CASSSWGRLAGGETQYF. CDR3 nucleotides: TGCGCCAGCAGCTCCTGGGGGAGACTAGCGGGCGGCGAGACCCAGTACTTC.

V gene TRBV5-1 combines with J gene TRBJ2-1, with 8 bases that match TRBD1. Per germline, CDR1 SGHRS and CDR2 YFSETQ. J was trimmed by 7 bases and V by 7 bases; bases with no gene match: 13. The CDR3 is 15 amino acids. CDR3 sequence: CASFPPQGAGNEQFF. CDR3 DNA sequence: TGCGCCAGCTTCCCCCCCCAGGGGGCTGGAAATGAGCAGTTCTTC.

The table lists this clone with a few counts. This chain joins TRBV27 and TRBJ2-1; TRBD1 might be the D (5 bases). This CDR3 contains 17 residues. The germline V and J ends were trimmed by 3 bases and 6 bases, with 21 bases remaining between them. Germline-derived CDR1 and CDR2 are MNHEY and SMNVEV (reference sequence). Here the CDR3 reads CASSLGPPGRLGNEQFF. CDR3 sequence (DNA): TGTGCCAGCAGTTTGGGGCCACCGGGCCGACTGGGCAATGAGCAGTTCTTC.

The chain employs TRBV19 and TRBJ2-1, with D possibly being TRBD2 (5 bases). There are 15 residues in the CDR3. V lost 3 bases to trimming and J lost 2 bases, with 11 bases between them. Germline CDR1 and CDR2: LNHDA and SQIVND (reference sequence). The CDR3 reads CASSILVEAYNEQFF. Written as DNA, the CDR3 is TGTGCCAGTAGTATTTTGGTGGAGGCCTACAATGAGCAGTTCTTC.

This clone was observed a few times. This rearrangement joins TRBV7-9 to TRBJ1-2, with D possibly being TRBD1 (5 bases). Germline CDR1 is SEHNR and CDR2 is FQNEAQ (reference sequence). The CDR3 runs to 11 residues. Trimming cost V 5 bases and J 7 bases, with 8 bases left between them. The CDR3 region has the DNA TGTGCCAGCAGCGGGAGGGGTGGCTACACCTTC. This sequence encodes CASSGRGGYTF.

The chain has TRBV6-1 and TRBJ2-7; 13 bases line up with TRBD2. The CDR3 covers 15 residues. The junction had 4 bases not matched to a gene; V was cut back by 2 bases and J by 6 bases. Looked up from germline, CDR1 is MNHNS and CDR2 is SASEGT. CDR3 in amino acids: CASSERGLAGSEQYF. The CDR3 nucleotides read TGTGCCAGCAGTGAAAGGGGACTAGCGGGGTCCGAGCAGTACTTC.

This chain uses TRBV7-3 with TRBJ2-3; possibly TRBD1 for D (6 bases). V shed 4 bases and J shed 0 bases, with 29 bases lying between them. The CDR3 is made up of 21 amino acids. CDR1 is SGHTA and CDR2 is FQGTGA in the germline V gene. For the CDR3, the DNA is TGTGCCAGCAGCTATCACCCCCATAAGATCCCAGGGGAAACTAGCACAGATACGCAGTATTTT. Residues: CASSYHPHKIPGETSTDTQYF.

The V call is TRBV5-1, the J call TRBJ1-1; 7 nucleotides align to TRBD1. Germline V lookup: CDR1 SGHRS, CDR2 YFSETQ. The CDR3 has 17 residues. V trimming: 0 bases; J trimming: 2 bases; junction bases outside the gene matches: 10. As DNA, the CDR3 is TGCGCCAGCAGCTTGGCCGCGGCAGGGGGAAGAAACACTGAAGCTTTCTTT. Translated: CASSLAAAGGRNTEAFF.

J is TRBJ1-2 and V is TRBV4-1, with D possibly matching TRBD1 (5 bases). Trimming stripped 0 bases from V and 2 bases from J, with 13 bases between. This CDR3 is built from 16 residues. The germline V gene has CDR1 MGHRA and CDR2 YSYEKL. CDR3 sequence reads: CASSQDLMGRNYGYTF. CDR3 coding DNA: TGCGCCAGCAGCCAAGATCTGATGGGGCGGAACTATGGCTACACCTTC.

The rearrangement links TRBV19 to TRBJ1-3, with no clear D. This CDR3 region has 16 residues. The germline V and J ends were trimmed by 7 bases and 4 bases, with 20 bases remaining between them. Germline loops: CDR1 LNHDA, CDR2 SQIVND (reference sequence). CDR3 sequence reads: CASTIFGPGNGNTIYF. In DNA form, the CDR3 reads TGTGCCAGTACGATTTTCGGCCCGGGGAACGGAAACACCATATATTTT.

This sequence joins TRBV28 and TRBJ1-1; the D is unclear. This CDR3 is 17 amino acids long. The ends were cut back, 5 bases at V and 0 bases at J, with 19 bases in the middle. The V gene's germline CDR1 is MDHEN and CDR2 SYDVKM. CDR3 bases: TGTGCCAGCAGTCCTAAACTCGGGCGGGAATTGAACACTGAAGCTTTCTTT. The encoded protein is CASSPKLGRELNTEAFF.

The rearrangement joins TRBV7-9 to TRBJ1-5; D uncertain. The germline V gene has CDR1 SEHNR and CDR2 FQNEAQ (reference sequence). V was clipped by 4 bases and J by 4 bases, with 5 bases between them. This CDR3 is 12 amino acids long. The CDR3 region has the DNA TGTGCCAGCAGCTCACATAATCAGCCCCAGCATTTT. As protein: CASSSHNQPQHF.

V gene TRBV28 combines with J gene TRBJ1-2; 7 bases are a match to TRBD1. Germline values: CDR1 MDHEN, CDR2 SYDVKM. Trimming took 1 base from V and 8 from J; bases not matched to a gene: 7. The CDR3 loop spans 14 amino acids. CDR3 sequence (DNA): TGTGCCAGCAGTTTATTGGACAGGATTAAGGGCTACACCTTC. Residues: CASSLLDRIKGYTF.

The V and J genes are TRBV9 and TRBJ2-3; 10 bases align to TRBD1. The CDR3 has 14 residues. The V gene's germline CDR1 is SGDLS and CDR2 YYNGEE. Trimming took 3 bases from V and 4 from J; bases not matched to a gene: 2. The CDR3 loop is CASSGDRGPDTQYF. CDR3 DNA: TGTGCCAGCAGCGGGGACAGGGGACCAGATACGCAGTATTTT.

This rearrangement joins TRBV19 to TRBJ1-5, with 8 bases that match TRBD1. The CDR3 has 15 residues. Trimming cost V 6 bases and J 6 bases; bases outside gene matches: 10. Germline-derived CDR1 and CDR2 are LNHDA and SQIVND (reference sequence). Here the CDR3 reads CASSPRRTGIQPQHF. DNA for the CDR3: TGTGCCAGTAGCCCCCGAAGGACAGGGATTCAGCCCCAGCATTTT.

J is TRBJ2-3 and V is TRBV28; 7 bases line up with TRBD2. The CDR3 runs to 14 residues. V gave up 5 bases and J gave up 2 bases; unmatched junction bases: 4. The germline V gene has CDR1 MDHEN and CDR2 SYDVKM. CDR3 nucleotides: TGTGCCAGCAGTCGGGGGGAGAACACAGATACGCAGTATTTT. Protein sequence: CASSRGENTDTQYF.

This chain connects TRBV5-1 to TRBJ1-1; TRBD1 matches at 7 bases. Trimming at V came to 2 bases and at J to 6 bases, leaving 7 bases not matched to a gene. This CDR3 has 14 residues. The germline gives CDR1 SGHRS, CDR2 YFSETQ. DNA for the CDR3: TGCGCCAGCAGCTTATGGGACAGCCAGGCTGAAGCTTTCTTT. Protein sequence: CASSLWDSQAEAFF.

The chain has TRBV27 and TRBJ1-5; tentative D call: TRBD1 (5 bases). Deletions cut 7 bases from V and 2 bases from J, with 12 bases between. CDR3 size: 14 residues. Looked up from germline, CDR1 is MNHEY and CDR2 is SMNVEV (reference sequence). This chain's CDR3 is CASTGTPGNQPQHF. CDR3 DNA sequence: TGTGCCAGCACCGGGACTCCAGGCAATCAGCCCCAGCATTTT.